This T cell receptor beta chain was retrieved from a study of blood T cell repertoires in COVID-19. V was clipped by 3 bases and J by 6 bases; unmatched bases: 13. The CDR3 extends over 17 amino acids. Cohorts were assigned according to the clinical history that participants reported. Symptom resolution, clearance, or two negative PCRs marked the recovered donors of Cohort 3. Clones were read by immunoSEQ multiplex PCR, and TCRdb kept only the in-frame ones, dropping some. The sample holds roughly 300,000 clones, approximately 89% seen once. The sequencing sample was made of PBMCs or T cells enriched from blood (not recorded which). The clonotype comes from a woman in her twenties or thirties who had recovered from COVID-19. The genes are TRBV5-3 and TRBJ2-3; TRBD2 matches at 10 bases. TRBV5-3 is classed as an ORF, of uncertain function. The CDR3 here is CARSSYGERGGHDTQYF. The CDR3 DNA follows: TGTGCCAGAAGCTCCTACGGGGAGCGGGGGGGCCACGATACGCAGTATTTT.